What follows are 11 T cell receptor beta chains derived from one specimen sequenced in a study of cytomegalovirus exposure and HLA in healthy donors. The PCR was carried out with 60 Vbeta primers and 13 Jbeta primers. The data were produced by immunoSEQ multiplex PCR, yet TCRdb's version contains in-frame clones alone and is incomplete. The data hold a few hundred thousand clones, with more than 55% observed a single time. The sample comprised PBMCs. The receptors come from a female donor in good health and CMV-seronegative.

This clone came up a few times. The CDR3 bases are TGTGCCAGCTCACAAGGGGGCTCCTATGGCTACACCTTC. As protein: CASSQGGSYGYTF. J is TRBJ1-2 and V is TRBV18; 7 nucleotides match TRBD1. This CDR3 is built from 13 residues. Germline assignment: CDR1 KGHSH and CDR2 LQKENI. V lost 4 bases to trimming and J lost 4 bases; unmatched junction nucleotides: 3.

This chain links TRBV6-1 with TRBJ1-2; D is ambiguous. The germline CDR1 and CDR2 sequences are MNHNS and SASEGT. The CDR3 is 15 residues long. The germline V and J ends were trimmed by 1 base and 7 bases, with 16 bases remaining between them. In nucleotides, the CDR3 is TGTGCCAGCAGTGAAGTGGTCAGTCTGGCGGGTGGCTACACCTTC. Its protein is CASSEVVSLAGGYTF.

V usage is TRBV7-9 and J usage is TRBJ1-5, with 9 bases lining up with TRBD1. CDR1 is SEHNR, CDR2 FQNEAQ, per germline (reference sequence). The ends lost 5 bases at V and 2 bases at J; junction bases unmatched: 7. The CDR3 consists of 16 residues. The CDR3 coding sequence is TGTGCCAGCAGCAAAGGGGGACAGGGTCGCAATCAGCCCCAGCATTTT. Translating it yields CASSKGGQGRNQPQHF.

The CDR3 nucleotides are TGTGCCAGCAGCTTAGGTCCTGCGGGAGAGAGAACCAAAAACATTCAGTACTTC. As protein: CASSLGPAGERTKNIQYF. The chain joins TRBV7-8 to TRBJ2-4; 7 bases align to TRBD2. After removal of 1 base from V and 2 bases from J, the junction contained 11 bases not matched to a gene. The CDR3 is made up of 18 amino acids. CDR1 is SGHVS, CDR2 FQNEAQ, per germline.

The chain uses TRBV6-5 and TRBJ1-4; D uncertain. The CDR3 sequence is 16 residues long. CDR1 is MNHEY, CDR2 SVGAGI, per germline. The V end lost 2 bases, the J end lost 2 bases, and 12 bases lay between the germline ends. The chain's CDR3 is CASSYIPGPTNEKLFF. Here the CDR3 DNA reads TGTGCCAGCAGTTACATTCCGGGTCCCACTAATGAAAAACTGTTTTTT.

Points on this clone: Other DNA sequences of this sample code for an identical CDR3. The CDR3 loop reads CASSFRGNYGYTF. DNA for the CDR3: TGTGCCAGCAGTTTTCGAGGGAACTATGGCTACACCTTC. The V call is TRBV27, the J call TRBJ1-2; unclear D gene. Looked up from germline, CDR1 is MNHEY and CDR2 is SMNVEV (reference sequence). There are 13 residues in the CDR3. V lost 3 bases, J lost 2 bases, and 7 bases lay in between.

This chain links TRBV5-6 with TRBJ2-3; possibly TRBD2 for D (7 bases). CDR1 and CDR2 from the germline V gene are SGHDT and YYEEEE. With 4 bases removed from V and 2 bases from J, the gap between germline ends came to 14 bases. CDR3 length equals 15 residues. The CDR3 DNA reads TGTGCCAGCAGCCTACTGGGGGGGCCCACAGATACGCAGTATTTT. Translating gives CASSLLGGPTDTQYF.

The chain uses TRBV11-3 and TRBJ2-3, with TRBD2 matching over 7 bases. In germline, CDR1 is SGHNT, CDR2 YENEEA. The trim removed 1 base at V and 2 bases at J, leaving 15 bases unmatched. The CDR3 consists of 19 residues. The CDR3 DNA is TGTGCCAGCAGCTTAGTGTCGGGAAAGCACAGCGGGGACACAGATACGCAGTATTTT. Protein product: CASSLVSGKHSGDTDTQYF.

The chain links TRBV4-2 to TRBJ2-3; 8 positions agree with TRBD2. Germline assignment: CDR1 LGHNA and CDR2 YNFKEQ. The CDR3 totals 16 residues. V shed 0 bases, J shed 0 bases, and the junction held 2 bases outside the gene matches. The CDR3, as DNA: TGTGCCAGCAGCCAAGAACCTAGCGGGAGCACAGATACGCAGTATTTT. Translating it yields CASSQEPSGSTDTQYF.

V and J are TRBV6-1 and TRBJ1-2; 7 bases align to TRBD1. The germline V gene has CDR1 MNHNS and CDR2 SASEGT. This CDR3 region has 12 residues. Trimming removed 4 bases from V and 8 bases from J; junction bases left unmatched: 4. CDR3 sequence: CASSGQGWGYTF. The DNA for the CDR3 is TGTGCCAGCAGTGGACAGGGCTGGGGCTACACCTTC.

The chain is built from TRBV29-1 and TRBJ2-7; TRBD1 agrees at 8 bases. The CDR3 contains 13 residues. Germline V gene sequence: CDR1 SQVTM, CDR2 ANQGSEA. V lost 2 bases and J lost 5; bases outside the gene matches: 5. The CDR3 spells CSVESGTGDEQYF. CDR3 sequence (DNA): TGCAGCGTTGAATCCGGGACAGGCGACGAGCAGTACTTC.